Detailed here is one T cell receptor beta chain. The data were taken from a study of blood T cell repertoires in COVID-19. Study-wide background: Donors in the United States, Italy and Spain gave samples during acute or convalescent COVID-19.

In the study's own analysis: Cell counts per sample came from amplifying reference gene primers. Clones were sequenced by immunoSEQ multiplex PCR, and TCRdb holds only the in-frame ones, with some missing. That table gives V, J and clone size, and the DNA gave D and trimming. In the table there are about 110,000 clones, approximately 84% of which are singletons. V shed 8 bases and J shed 6 bases, with 14 bases lying between them. CDR1 SNHLY and CDR2 FYNNEI come from the germline V gene. The CDR3 is made up of 13 amino acids. J is TRBJ1-5 and V is TRBV2, with D maybe TRBD1 (6 bases). Material for sequencing was peripheral blood. The receptor was derived from a man aged 35 to 55 with acute or convalescent COVID-19. The CDR3 DNA sequence: TGTGCCAGCCGCGGGGGGGCGATTCAGCCCCAGCATTTT. This sequence encodes CASRGGAIQPQHF.